These T cell receptor beta chains were read from a single sample in a study of blood T cell repertoires in COVID-19. TCRdb's copy holds only in-frame clones and misses some; the assay was immunoSEQ multiplex PCR. The repertoire has over 130,000 clones, 88% of them found once; the top ten carry 2.5%. Sequencing was performed on peripheral blood. The receptors here all came from a human donor with COVID-19, enrolled during active disease. The donor label of this sample is uncertain. Both conserved end residues are part of each CDR3. A D gene is named only where the DNA matches it firmly. For some rows the clone size is stated as once, few or many, or as a class when expanded; others skip it.

len,abundance,d_gene,v_gene,j_gene,CDR3aa,CDR3nt
15,-,TRBD2,TRBV7-9,TRBJ2-7,CASSPSGRAAGEQYF,TGTGCCAGCAGCCCTAGCGGGAGGGCGGCGGGCGAGCAGTACTTC
13,-,-,TRBV30,TRBJ1-2,CAWGEVANYGYTF,TGTGCCTGGGGAGAAGTAGCTAACTATGGCTACACCTTC
18,-,TRBD1,TRBV7-6,TRBJ1-5,CASSSNRGDRGPNQPQHF,TGTGCCAGCAGCTCGAATAGAGGAGACAGGGGGCCCAATCAGCCCCAGCATTTT
16,-,TRBD1,TRBV5-1,TRBJ2-3,CASSLAADRAADTQYF,TGCGCCAGCAGCTTGGCCGCAGACAGGGCCGCAGATACGCAGTATTTT
14,-,-,TRBV7-9,TRBJ1-2,CASSLEAGLYGYTF,TGTGCCAGCAGCTTAGAAGCAGGCCTCTATGGCTACACCTTC
13,-,-,TRBV9,TRBJ2-1,CASSGMGEDEQFF,TGTGCCAGCAGCGGCATGGGGGAGGATGAGCAGTTCTTC
16,-,TRBD1,TRBV5-5,TRBJ1-2,CASSLDADRGNYGYTF,TGTGCCAGCAGCTTGGACGCGGACAGGGGTAACTATGGCTACACCTTC
14,-,-,TRBV4-1,TRBJ1-2,CASSQVIRDYGYTF,TGCGCCAGCAGCCAAGTAATACGGGACTATGGCTACACCTTC
16,-,TRBD2,TRBV6-6,TRBJ2-3,CASSPLAGEQQDTQYF,TGTGCCAGCAGCCCTCTAGCGGGGGAACAGCAAGATACGCAGTATTTT
15,-,TRBD1,TRBV25-1,TRBJ2-3,CASQHGTGPLDTQYF,TGTGCCAGCCAACACGGGACAGGTCCTTTAGATACGCAGTATTTT
15,-,-,TRBV29-1,TRBJ2-1,CSVGKDTSSYNEQFF,TGCAGCGTGGGGAAGGACACGAGCTCCTACAATGAGCAGTTCTTC
16,-,TRBD1,TRBV7-9,TRBJ1-6,CASSLGQGNGNSPLHF,TGTGCCAGCAGCTTGGGACAGGGGAATGGGAATTCACCCCTCCACTTT
17,-,TRBD2,TRBV6-1,TRBJ2-5,CASSVLGRGGDQETQYF,TGTGCCAGCAGTGTCCTGGGGAGGGGAGGGGACCAAGAGACCCAGTACTTC
15,-,-,TRBV21-1,TRBJ1-6,CASSKSRLKNSPLHF,TGTGCCAGCAGCAAAAGCCGCCTGAAAAATTCACCCCTCCACTTT
13,few,-,TRBV5-1,TRBJ1-3,CASSPVPGNTIYF,TGCGCCAGCAGCCCGGTCCCTGGAAACACCATATATTTT
17,-,TRBD1,TRBV20-1,TRBJ1-6,CSASPGQGVDGSSPLHF,TGCAGTGCGAGTCCGGGACAGGGGGTTGATGGGAGTTCACCCCTCCACTTT
14,-,-,TRBV5-1,TRBJ1-1,CASSLAVLNTEAFF,TGCGCCAGCAGCTTGGCGGTTTTGAACACTGAAGCTTTCTTT
15,-,TRBD1,TRBV6-5,TRBJ1-1,CASSFTGDEVTEAFF,TGTGCCAGCAGCTTTACAGGGGATGAGGTCACTGAAGCTTTCTTT
16,-,-,TRBV3-1/TRBV3-2,TRBJ1-2,CASSQRSGALDYGYTF,TGTGCCAGCAGCCAGCGATCAGGCGCCCTGGACTATGGCTACACCTTC
13,-,TRBD1,TRBV19,TRBJ1-2,CASSMTGPYGYTF,TGTGCCAGTAGTATGACAGGGCCCTATGGCTACACCTTC
14,-,-,TRBV7-2,TRBJ2-7,CASSLYRGSYEQYF,TGTGCCAGCAGCTTATATAGGGGGTCCTACGAGCAGTACTTC
11,-,-,TRBV11-2,TRBJ1-4,CASSFERELFF,TGTGCCAGCAGCTTCGAGAGAGAACTGTTTTTT
13,-,-,TRBV4-1,TRBJ1-5,CASSQLESQPQHF,TGCGCCAGCAGCCAACTAGAAAGTCAGCCCCAGCATTTT
15,-,TRBD1,TRBV6-5,TRBJ2-7,CATLRGTGGDYEQYF,TGTGCCACCTTAAGGGGGACAGGGGGCGACTACGAGCAGTACTTC
13,-,-,TRBV6-5,TRBJ2-2,CASSYGLSGELFF,TGTGCCAGCAGTTACGGGCTATCCGGGGAGCTGTTTTTT
13,-,-,TRBV6-6,TRBJ1-2,CASSGTLNYGYTF,TGTGCCAGCAGTGGGACACTAAACTATGGCTACACCTTC
12,-,-,TRBV30,TRBJ2-7,CAWNYGYYEQYF,TGTGCCTGGAATTACGGGTACTACGAGCAGTACTTC
15,once,-,TRBV5-6,TRBJ2-3,CASSLDLSSTDTQYF,TGTGCCAGCAGCTTGGATCTATCTAGCACAGATACGCAGTATTTT
14,once,TRBD1,TRBV5-1,TRBJ2-7,CASSTRTGGDEQYF,TGCGCCAGCAGCACCCGGACAGGGGGAGACGAGCAGTACTTC
13,-,-,TRBV3-1/TRBV3-2,TRBJ1-5,CASSQSGYQPQHF,TGTGCCAGCAGCCAATCAGGTTATCAGCCCCAGCATTTT
14,-,TRBD1,TRBV6-5,TRBJ2-1,CASDRDRLNNEQFF,TGTGCCAGCGATCGGGACAGGCTAAACAATGAGCAGTTCTTC
15,-,-,TRBV10-1,TRBJ2-7,CASSEEVASESEQYF,TGCGCCAGCAGTGAGGAGGTGGCTAGCGAGTCCGAGCAGTACTTC
17,-,TRBD2,TRBV2,TRBJ2-5,CASSVWASGGTQETQYF,TGTGCCAGCAGTGTGTGGGCTAGCGGGGGTACCCAAGAGACCCAGTACTTC
19,-,TRBD2,TRBV4-1,TRBJ2-1,CASSQVQLAGGRSYNEQFF,TGCGCCAGCAGCCAAGTACAGCTAGCGGGGGGCCGCTCCTACAATGAGCAGTTCTTC
13,-,-,TRBV9,TRBJ1-1,CASSVGPEQEAFF,TGTGCCAGCAGCGTAGGCCCGGAGCAGGAAGCTTTCTTT
15,-,TRBD1,TRBV5-1,TRBJ2-1,CASSPRDRRYNEQFF,TGCGCCAGCAGCCCCCGGGACAGGAGATACAATGAGCAGTTCTTC
18,-,TRBD1,TRBV25-1,TRBJ1-3,CASSDHRTGDHSGNTIYF,TGTGCCAGCAGTGACCACCGGACAGGAGACCACTCTGGAAACACCATATATTTT
18,-,TRBD1,TRBV12-5,TRBJ2-1,CASGLEKIDRVTYNEQFF,TGTGCTAGTGGTTTGGAGAAAATCGACAGGGTCACCTACAATGAGCAGTTCTTC
12,-,-,TRBV12-3/TRBV12-4,TRBJ1-6,CASKRESSPLHF,TGTGCCAGCAAGAGGGAATCTTCACCCCTCCACTTT
12,-,-,TRBV12-3/TRBV12-4,TRBJ1-1,CATHPSRLAAFF,TGTGCCACCCATCCGTCGCGGCTGGCAGCTTTCTTT
14,-,TRBD1,TRBV10-1,TRBJ2-3,CASSEGGDTDTQYF,TGCGCCAGCAGTGAAGGGGGCGACACAGATACGCAGTATTTT
16,-,-,TRBV3-1/TRBV3-2,TRBJ2-7,CASSPRAAGLGYEQYF,TGTGCCAGCAGCCCACGGGCTGCAGGACTGGGGTACGAGCAGTACTTC